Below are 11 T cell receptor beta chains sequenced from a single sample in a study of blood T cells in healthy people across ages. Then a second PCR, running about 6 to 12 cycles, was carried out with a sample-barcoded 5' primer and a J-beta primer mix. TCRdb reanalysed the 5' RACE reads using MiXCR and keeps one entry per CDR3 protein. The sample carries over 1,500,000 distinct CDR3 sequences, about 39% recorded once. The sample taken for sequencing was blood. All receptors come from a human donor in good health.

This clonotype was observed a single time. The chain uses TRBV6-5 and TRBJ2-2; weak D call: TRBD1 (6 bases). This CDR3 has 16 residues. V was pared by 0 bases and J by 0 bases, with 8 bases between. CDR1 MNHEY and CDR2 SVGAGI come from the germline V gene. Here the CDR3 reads CASSYSHRANTGELFF. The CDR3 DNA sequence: TGTGCCAGCAGTTACTCGCACAGGGCGAACACCGGGGAGCTGTTTTTT.

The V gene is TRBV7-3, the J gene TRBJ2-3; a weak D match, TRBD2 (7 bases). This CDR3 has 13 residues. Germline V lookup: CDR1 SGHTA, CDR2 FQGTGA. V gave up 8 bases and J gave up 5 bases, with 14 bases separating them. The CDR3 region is CASAAGAKDTQYF. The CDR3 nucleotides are TGTGCCAGCGCCGCGGGGGCTAAAGATACGCAGTATTTT.

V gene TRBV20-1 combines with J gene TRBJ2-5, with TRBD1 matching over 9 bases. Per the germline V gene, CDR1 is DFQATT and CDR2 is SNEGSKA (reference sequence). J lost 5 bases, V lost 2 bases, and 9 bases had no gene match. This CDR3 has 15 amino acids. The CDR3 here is CSARRGDRVEETQYF. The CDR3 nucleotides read TGCAGTGCTAGACGGGGGGACAGGGTTGAGGAGACCCAGTACTTC.

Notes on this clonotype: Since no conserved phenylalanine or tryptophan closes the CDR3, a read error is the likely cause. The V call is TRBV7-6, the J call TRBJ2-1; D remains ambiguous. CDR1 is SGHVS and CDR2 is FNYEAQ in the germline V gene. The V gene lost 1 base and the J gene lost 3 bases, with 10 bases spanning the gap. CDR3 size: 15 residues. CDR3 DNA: TGTGCCAGCAGCTTAGGCCATGGTGACTACAATGAGCAGTTCTCC. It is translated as CASSLGHGDYNEQFS.

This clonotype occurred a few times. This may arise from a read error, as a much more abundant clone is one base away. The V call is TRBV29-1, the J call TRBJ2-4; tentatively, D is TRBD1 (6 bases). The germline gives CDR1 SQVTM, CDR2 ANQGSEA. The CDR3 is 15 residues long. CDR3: CCVEDRQGAKNIQYF. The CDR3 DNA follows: TGCTGCGTTGAAGATCGTCAGGGGGCCAAAAACATTCAGTACTTC.

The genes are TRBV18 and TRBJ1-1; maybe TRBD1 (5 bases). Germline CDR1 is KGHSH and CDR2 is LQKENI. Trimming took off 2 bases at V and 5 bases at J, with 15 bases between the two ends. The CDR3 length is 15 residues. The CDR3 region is CASSPSAREGTEAFF. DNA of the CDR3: TGTGCCAGCTCACCATCAGCCAGGGAAGGTACTGAAGCTTTCTTT.

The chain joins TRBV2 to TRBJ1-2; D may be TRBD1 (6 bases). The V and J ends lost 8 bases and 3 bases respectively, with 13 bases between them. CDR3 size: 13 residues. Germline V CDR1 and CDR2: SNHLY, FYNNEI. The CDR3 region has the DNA TGTGCCAGCGATAAACAGGGCTACTATGGCTACACCTTC. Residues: CASDKQGYYGYTF.

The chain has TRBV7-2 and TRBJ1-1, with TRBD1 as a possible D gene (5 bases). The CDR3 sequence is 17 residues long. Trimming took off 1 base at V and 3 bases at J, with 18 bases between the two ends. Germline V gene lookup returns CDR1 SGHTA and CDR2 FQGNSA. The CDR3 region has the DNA TGTGCCAGCAGCTTAGGTACAGGAGTCGCGGCGGACACTGAAGCTTTCTTT. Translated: CASSLGTGVAADTEAFF.

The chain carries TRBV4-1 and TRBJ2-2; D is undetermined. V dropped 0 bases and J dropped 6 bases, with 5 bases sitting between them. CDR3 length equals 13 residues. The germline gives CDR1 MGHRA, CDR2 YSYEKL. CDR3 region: CASSQDFPGELFF. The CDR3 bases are TGCGCCAGCAGCCAAGATTTTCCCGGGGAGCTGTTTTTT.

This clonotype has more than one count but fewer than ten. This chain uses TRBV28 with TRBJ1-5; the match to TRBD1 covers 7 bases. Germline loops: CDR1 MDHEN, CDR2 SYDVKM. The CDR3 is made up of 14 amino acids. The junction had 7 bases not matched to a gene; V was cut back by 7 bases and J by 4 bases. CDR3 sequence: CASNYRGLNQPQHF. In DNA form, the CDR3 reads TGTGCCAGCAATTACAGGGGACTTAATCAGCCCCAGCATTTT.

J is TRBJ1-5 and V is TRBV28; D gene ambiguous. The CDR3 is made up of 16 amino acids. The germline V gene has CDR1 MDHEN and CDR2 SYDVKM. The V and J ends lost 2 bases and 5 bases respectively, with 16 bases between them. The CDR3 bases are TGTGCCAGCAGTTTAGGAGCCTCCGGGCAGCATCAGCCCCAGCATTTT. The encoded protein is CASSLGASGQHQPQHF.